A single sample gave rise to the 27 T cell receptor beta chains below, sequenced in a study of shared clonotypes between healthy human individuals. Clones were sequenced by immunoSEQ multiplex PCR, and TCRdb holds only the in-frame ones, with some missing. The sample comprises approximately 1.1 million clones, 75% to 85% of which are singletons, and more than 0.5% rests with the top ten. The sequenced sample consisted of memory CD4+ T cells from PBMCs. Regarding subset: CD45RA-negative fraction. The origin of the receptors is a man aged 18 to 30 in good health. Some clones in this sample may be carry-over from other donors' samples.

The chain couples TRBV6-5 to TRBJ2-1; 9 nucleotides align to TRBD2. The V segment lost 2 bases and the J segment 7 bases; nucleotides outside the gene matches: 9. Germline V CDR1 and CDR2: MNHEY, SVGAGI. There are 16 residues in the CDR3. The CDR3 here is CASSYGGRARGNEQFF. The CDR3 region has the DNA TGTGCCAGCAGTTACGGCGGGAGGGCCCGGGGTAATGAGCAGTTCTTC.

V is TRBV19 and J is TRBJ1-5; D is possibly TRBD1 (5 bases). Trimming left V 3 bases short and J 7 bases short, with 13 bases between. From germline, CDR1 is LNHDA and CDR2 SQIVND (reference sequence). The CDR3 runs 14 residues. The DNA of the CDR3 is TGTGCCAGTAGTATCACAAGGGGCCAACAGCCCCAGCATTTT. This sequence encodes CASSITRGQQPQHF.

Concerning this clone: Distinct nucleotide sequences in the sample also encode this CDR3. The V gene is TRBV28, the J gene TRBJ2-7; D is ambiguous. Trimming stripped 7 bases from V and 1 base from J, with 11 bases between. Germline loops: CDR1 MDHEN, CDR2 SYDVKM. The CDR3 loop spans 13 amino acids. The DNA for the CDR3 is TGTGCCAGCACCCCTGGACGGTCCTACGAGCAGTACTTC. Translated, it gives CASTPGRSYEQYF.

The J gene is TRBJ2-7, the V gene TRBV12-5, with D possibly TRBD2 on 6 matching bases. The CDR3 is 14 residues long. V lost 7 bases, J lost 5 bases, and 18 bases lay in between. Per the germline V gene, CDR1 is LGHNT and CDR2 is FRNRAP. The CDR3 DNA reads TGTGCTAGTGCCCGTGACGGGAGTCGGAACGAGCAGTACTTC. Amino acids: CASARDGSRNEQYF.

CDR3 DNA: TGCGCCAGCAGCTTGAAGCAGGGGGCCGAAAAACTGTTTTTT. Its translation: CASSLKQGAEKLFF. The chain is built from TRBV5-1 and TRBJ1-4; 8 nucleotides line up with TRBD1. V trimming: 1 base; J trimming: 8 bases; junction bases outside the gene matches: 4. CDR1 is SGHRS and CDR2 is YFSETQ in the germline V gene. CDR3 size: 14 residues.

A few counts support this clone. V usage is TRBV6-5 and J usage is TRBJ2-6, with D unclear. Trimming removed 6 bases from V and 0 bases from J, with 9 bases in between. From germline, CDR1 is MNHEY and CDR2 SVGAGI. The length of the CDR3 is 15 residues. The CDR3 protein is CASRRQFSGANVLTF. The CDR3 nucleotides read TGTGCCAGCAGGAGACAATTCTCTGGGGCCAACGTCCTGACTTTC.

The chain couples TRBV4-3 to TRBJ1-2; weak D call: TRBD1 (5 bases). The CDR3 is 13 amino acids. V was trimmed by 0 bases and J by 4 bases, leaving 6 bases between them. CDR1 and CDR2 (germline): LGHNA, YSLEER. Here the CDR3 DNA reads TGCGCCAGCAGCCAAGAGGGACGCTATGGCTACACCTTC. Translated: CASSQEGRYGYTF.

CDR3 protein: CAWIRVGSTDTQYF. The CDR3 DNA follows: TGTGCCTGGATAAGGGTGGGAAGCACAGATACGCAGTATTTT. This rearrangement joins TRBV30 to TRBJ2-3; D ambiguous. The germline V gene has CDR1 GTSNPN and CDR2 SVGIG (reference sequence). This CDR3 is 14 amino acids long. The V and J ends lost 4 bases and 0 bases respectively, with 11 bases between them.

The chain combines TRBV9 with TRBJ2-7, with D maybe TRBD2 (5 bases). Trimming removed 4 bases at V and 6 bases at J, with 14 bases between. Germline CDR1 and CDR2: SGDLS and YYNGEE. This CDR3 is 13 amino acids long. CDR3 protein: CASSPRWESEQYF. DNA of the CDR3: TGTGCCAGCAGCCCTAGGTGGGAGTCCGAGCAGTACTTC.

V usage is TRBV5-1 and J usage is TRBJ2-3, with 7 bases identical to TRBD1. Germline V gene lookup returns CDR1 SGHRS and CDR2 YFSETQ. V lost 4 bases and J lost 0; bases outside the gene matches: 5. This CDR3 has 15 amino acids. The chain's CDR3 is CASSGEGASTDTQYF. CDR3 DNA: TGCGCCAGCAGCGGAGAGGGGGCTAGCACAGATACGCAGTATTTT.

This chain uses TRBV18 with TRBJ2-7, with TRBD2 identical over 14 bases. V lost 5 bases, J lost 2 bases, and 2 bases stayed unmatched. The germline CDR1 and CDR2 sequences are KGHSH and LQKENI. This CDR3 is built from 15 residues. CDR3 region: CASSSGLAGAYEQYF. The CDR3 coding sequence is TGTGCCAGCTCATCGGGACTAGCGGGGGCCTACGAGCAGTACTTC.

The chain has TRBV4-2 and TRBJ2-1; TRBD2 matches at 11 bases. The CDR3 contains 15 residues. V gave up 1 base and J gave up 6 bases; unmatched junction bases: 2. Germline values: CDR1 LGHNA, CDR2 YNFKEQ. CDR3 sequence reads: CASSQVAGGGNEQFF. The DNA for the CDR3 is TGTGCCAGCAGCCAAGTAGCGGGAGGGGGCAATGAGCAGTTCTTC.

The V gene is TRBV27, the J gene TRBJ1-2, with TRBD1 matching over 8 bases. There are 16 residues in the CDR3. Germline V lookup: CDR1 MNHEY, CDR2 SMNVEV (reference sequence). The V and J ends lost 5 bases and 7 bases, in that order; junction bases with no gene match: 15. The CDR3 spells CASSRPTGQGLTGYTF. The CDR3 DNA reads TGTGCCAGCAGTCGCCCAACCGGACAGGGCTTGACTGGCTACACCTTC.

This chain connects TRBV29-1 to TRBJ2-2; TRBD2 matches at 13 bases. Germline V gene lookup returns CDR1 SQVTM and CDR2 ANQGSEA. The length of the CDR3 is 15 residues. Trimming removed 6 bases from V and 5 bases from J; junction bases left unmatched: 6. The CDR3 here is CSVTGLAGITGELFF. CDR3 DNA: TGCAGCGTCACGGGACTAGCGGGAATAACCGGGGAGCTGTTTTTT.

The chain links TRBV7-3 to TRBJ1-1, with a possible D match to TRBD1 (6 bases). The V end lost 4 bases, the J end lost 1 base, and 22 bases lay between the germline ends. Germline CDR1 SGHTA, CDR2 FQGTGA. The CDR3 is made up of 18 amino acids. Written as DNA, the CDR3 is TGTGCCAGCAGCTCCTCAGGGGTAGGCAGGGGATGGAACACTGAAGCTTTCTTT. Translated: CASSSSGVGRGWNTEAFF.

A single count supports this clone. The chain links TRBV7-2 to TRBJ1-4; D uncertain. The CDR3 totals 15 residues. V lost 5 bases to trimming and J lost 3 bases, with 13 bases between them. Germline loops: CDR1 SGHTA, CDR2 FQGNSA. The CDR3: CASSRSSQANEKLFF. The CDR3 nucleotides read TGTGCCAGCAGCCGATCCTCTCAGGCTAATGAAAAACTGTTTTTT.

The rearrangement links TRBV7-2 to TRBJ2-7; D uncertain. V lost 2 bases, J lost 4 bases, and 15 bases lay in between. This CDR3 is 15 amino acids long. Germline assignment: CDR1 SGHTA and CDR2 FQGNSA. The CDR3 DNA reads TGTGCCAGCAGCTTACAAGTCTCCGAAGTATACGAGCAGTACTTC. Its protein product is CASSLQVSEVYEQYF.

This chain links TRBV30 with TRBJ2-2, with a tentative D call TRBD1 (6 bases). CDR1 is GTSNPN and CDR2 is SVGIG in the germline V gene (reference sequence). CDR3 length equals 14 residues. With 3 bases removed from V and 4 bases from J, the gap between germline ends came to 12 bases. This chain's CDR3 is CAWRGQGITGELFF. CDR3 bases: TGTGCCTGGAGAGGCCAGGGGATCACCGGGGAGCTGTTTTTT.

V and J are TRBV6-6 and TRBJ2-5; 12 positions agree with TRBD1. This CDR3 region has 14 residues. Trimming cost V 5 bases and J 5 bases; bases outside gene matches: 3. Germline CDR1 and CDR2: MNHNY and SVGAGI (reference sequence). CDR3 loop: CASSRDRGRETQYF. CDR3 sequence (DNA): TGTGCCAGCAGTCGGGACAGGGGGCGGGAGACCCAGTACTTC.

This rearrangement joins TRBV10-1 to TRBJ2-7, with D maybe TRBD1 (6 bases). V gave up 2 bases and J gave up 6 bases, with 17 bases separating them. Germline V gene data show CDR1 as WNHNN and CDR2 as SYGVQD (reference sequence). The CDR3 length is 15 residues. CDR3 coding DNA: TGCGCCAGCAGTGAGGGAACAGGGACGGGATCCGAGCAGTACTTC. Translating gives CASSEGTGTGSEQYF.

This clone was counted a few times. CDR3 bases: TGTGCCAGCACAACCCAGAGATATACCCGGGCTGGGCAGTACTTC. Protein sequence: CASTTQRYTRAGQYF. V is TRBV28 and J is TRBJ2-7; D remains ambiguous. V dropped 7 bases and J dropped 9 bases, with 25 bases sitting between them. The germline CDR1 and CDR2 sequences are MDHEN and SYDVKM. This CDR3 is 15 amino acids long.

The J gene is TRBJ2-5, the V gene TRBV11-2; 9 bases line up with TRBD2. CDR1 and CDR2 (germline): SGHAT, FQNNGV. With 3 bases clipped from V and 5 bases from J, the junction kept 4 bases outside the gene matches. This CDR3 comprises 14 residues. In nucleotides, the CDR3 is TGTGCCAGCAGCTTCCTGCTAGCGGGGGAGACCCAGTACTTC. This sequence encodes CASSFLLAGETQYF.

The rearrangement links TRBV4-3 to TRBJ1-5; D perhaps matches TRBD1 (6 bases). Germline CDR1 reads LGHNA; CDR2 reads YSLEER. The CDR3 has 17 residues. V was shortened by 0 bases and J by 3 bases, with 15 bases between the two germline ends. CDR3 DNA sequence: TGCGCCAGCAGCCAAGACTGGGACACCCAAGACAATCAGCCCCAGCATTTT. It encodes CASSQDWDTQDNQPQHF.

This clone came up once. The chain joins TRBV4-1 to TRBJ2-7; D might be TRBD1 (6 bases). The CDR3 loop spans 13 amino acids. The V end lost 4 bases, the J end lost 4 bases, and 11 bases lay between the germline ends. CDR1 is MGHRA, CDR2 YSYEKL, per germline. DNA for the CDR3: TGCGCCAGCAGCCGACCCCAGGGGTACGAGCAGTACTTC. Its translation is CASSRPQGYEQYF.

The V call is TRBV2, the J call TRBJ2-1, with 8 bases matching TRBD1. The J segment lost 4 bases and the V segment lost 4 bases, leaving 6 bases of the junction unmatched. Germline CDR1 reads SNHLY; CDR2 reads FYNNEI. This CDR3 contains 15 residues. The CDR3 DNA is TGTGCCAGCAGTGCGGGACAGGTGGGGTACAATGAGCAGTTCTTC. It translates to CASSAGQVGYNEQFF.

The V gene is TRBV9, the J gene TRBJ2-6; TRBD1 might be the D (6 bases). Trimming stripped 6 bases from V and 3 bases from J, with 7 bases between. The CDR3 spans 13 residues. Per the germline V gene, CDR1 is SGDLS and CDR2 is YYNGEE. DNA of the CDR3: TGTGCCAGCAACAGGGATGGGGCCAACGTCCTGACTTTC. Its translation: CASNRDGANVLTF.

This clone has a handful of counts. V usage is TRBV11-2 and J usage is TRBJ2-2; possibly TRBD2 for D (6 bases). The V and J ends lost 1 base and 4 bases respectively, with 7 bases between them. The CDR3 is 14 residues long. CDR1 is SGHAT, CDR2 FQNNGV, per germline. The CDR3 loop is CASSLAGVTGELFF. For the CDR3, the DNA is TGTGCCAGCAGCTTAGCGGGGGTCACCGGGGAGCTGTTTTTT. Using reference TRBV11-2 and TRBJ2-2 for the parts outside the CDR3, the full variable domain is EAGVAQSPRYKIIEKRQSVAFWCNPISGHATLYWYQQILGQGPKLLIQFQNNGVVDDSQLPKDRFSAERLKGVDSTLKIQPAKLEDSAVYLCASSLAGVTGELFFGEGSRLTVL.